The 20 T cell receptor beta chains reported below all come from one sample, sequenced in a study of PD-1 blockade in classical Hodgkin lymphoma. Described time point: newly diagnosed, previously untreated cHL patient sample. Some clones are missing from TCRdb's copy, which holds only in-frame ones; the method was immunoSEQ multiplex PCR. The sample holds roughly 70,000 clones; over 90% are singletons and the top ten take roughly 2.6%. The material sequenced was peripheral blood mononuclear cells (PBMCs). The receptor set was obtained from a human donor with classical Hodgkin lymphoma.

The rearrangement links TRBV12-5 to TRBJ1-1; D unclear. With 0 bases removed from V and 4 bases from J, the gap between germline ends came to 6 bases. Germline loops: CDR1 LGHNT, CDR2 FRNRAP. This CDR3 comprises 13 residues. In nucleotides, the CDR3 is TGTGCTAGTGGTTTGGTAACCCGCACTGAAGCTTTCTTT. It is translated as CASGLVTRTEAFF.

V is TRBV6-5 and J is TRBJ1-2, with a possible D match to TRBD1 (5 bases). The CDR3 loop spans 14 amino acids. Looked up from germline, CDR1 is MNHEY and CDR2 is SVGAGI. Trimming pared 6 bases from V and 1 base from J, leaving 12 bases between. CDR3 sequence: CASRPLRVNYGYTF. The CDR3, as DNA: TGTGCCAGCAGACCCCTCAGGGTTAACTATGGCTACACCTTC.

This rearrangement joins TRBV11-2 to TRBJ2-7; D gene ambiguous. Germline V gene lookup returns CDR1 SGHAT and CDR2 FQNNGV. V gave up 2 bases and J gave up 6 bases, with 11 bases separating them. The CDR3 runs to 13 residues. The CDR3 region has the DNA TGTGCCAGCAGCTTATTTAGGTCGGGCGAGCAGTACTTC. It translates to CASSLFRSGEQYF.

This clone was picked up one time. This chain joins TRBV27 and TRBJ2-5; maybe TRBD1 (5 bases). Per the germline V gene, CDR1 is MNHEY and CDR2 is SMNVEV (reference sequence). With 6 bases removed from V and 2 bases from J, the gap between germline ends came to 22 bases. The CDR3 sequence is 17 residues long. CDR3 region: CASSSFLQGGNQETQYF. CDR3 in DNA: TGTGCCAGCAGCTCCTTCCTGCAGGGTGGGAATCAAGAGACCCAGTACTTC.

This clone was observed once. The chain is built from TRBV7-2 and TRBJ2-5; TRBD2 is a possible D gene (6 bases). V was clipped by 6 bases and J by 10 bases, with 12 bases between them. The CDR3 spans 11 residues. The germline V gene has CDR1 SGHTA and CDR2 FQGNSA. The CDR3 region has the DNA TGTGCCAGCAGGCGGGGTGTGAACCAGTACTTC. Amino acids: CASRRGVNQYF. Complete variable domain (other parts from reference TRBV7-2 and TRBJ2-5): GAGVSQSPSNKVTEKGKDVELRCDPISGHTALYWYRQSLGQGLEFLIYFQGNSAPDKSGLPSDRFSAERTGGSVSTLTIQRTQQEDSAVYLCASRRGVNQYFGPGTRLLVL.

The gene calls are TRBV5-1 and TRBJ2-5; TRBD2 matches 14 bases. Germline CDR1 reads SGHRS; CDR2 reads YFSETQ. Unmatched junction bases numbered 5, after V lost 4 bases and J lost 0 bases. The CDR3 is 17 residues long. CDR3 DNA sequence: TGCGCCAGCAGCGGGGGACTAGCGGGGGACCACCAAGAGACCCAGTACTTC. Its translation is CASSGGLAGDHQETQYF.

CDR3 bases: TGTGCCAGCAGCTTTTCCGTCACCTGCATACCCTACGAGCAGTACTTC. It is translated as CASSFSVTCIPYEQYF. This chain connects TRBV7-3 to TRBJ2-7, with no clear D. The ends were cut back, 3 bases at V and 2 bases at J, with 17 bases in the middle. CDR1 and CDR2 from the germline V gene are SGHTA and FQGTGA. The CDR3 totals 16 residues.

The chain employs TRBV28 and TRBJ2-7; no firm D call. The CDR3 runs 10 residues. Trimming pared 8 bases from V and 6 bases from J, leaving 8 bases between. Germline CDR1 reads MDHEN; CDR2 reads SYDVKM. CDR3 sequence reads: CASGNLEQYF. In DNA, the CDR3 is TGTGCCAGCGGCAATCTCGAGCAGTACTTC. Using reference TRBV28 and TRBJ2-7 for the parts outside the CDR3, the full variable domain is DVKVTQSSRYLVKRTGEKVFLECVQDMDHENMFWYRQDPGLGLRLIYFSYDVKMKEKGDIPEGYSVSREKKERFSLILESASTNQTSMYLCASGNLEQYFGPGTRLTVT.

The chain combines TRBV11-2 with TRBJ2-3, with 7 nucleotides matching TRBD1. Germline CDR1 and CDR2: SGHAT and FQNNGV. Trimming at V came to 4 bases and at J to 0 bases, leaving 13 bases not matched to a gene. CDR3 length equals 18 residues. For the CDR3, the DNA is TGTGCCAGCAGCTCACACATGGACAGGCGATCTAGCACAGATACGCAGTATTTT. Encoded protein: CASSSHMDRRSSTDTQYF.

The rearrangement links TRBV6-5 to TRBJ1-1; D remains unclear. From germline, CDR1 is MNHEY and CDR2 SVGAGI. V lost 0 bases to trimming and J lost 10 bases, with 18 bases between them. The CDR3 is 15 amino acids. The CDR3 sequence is CASSYSRWSPDVAFF. CDR3 DNA sequence: TGTGCCAGCAGTTACTCGCGCTGGTCCCCCGACGTAGCTTTCTTT.

This sequence joins TRBV7-9 and TRBJ2-1; TRBD2 agrees at 12 bases. After removal of 2 bases from V and 6 bases from J, the junction contained 8 bases not matched to a gene. CDR3 length: 17 residues. Germline lookup yields CDR1 SEHNR and CDR2 FQNEAQ (reference sequence). As DNA, the CDR3 is TGTGCCAGCAGCTTACAGGGGACTAGCGGGCGAACCAATGAGCAGTTCTTC. This codes for CASSLQGTSGRTNEQFF.

The chain carries TRBV6-4 and TRBJ2-1; the D gene could be TRBD1 or TRBD2 (5 bases each). Germline CDR1 reads MRHNA; CDR2 reads SNTAGT. The germline V and J ends were trimmed by 5 bases and 12 bases, with 17 bases remaining between them. CDR3 length: 13 amino acids. CDR3 residues: CASSRGPLYGQFF. The CDR3 DNA reads TGTGCCAGCAGTAGGGGACCGCTCTATGGGCAGTTCTTC.

In DNA, the CDR3 is TGCGCCAGCAGCAGGGGACAGAGGGACAATGAGCAGTTCTTC. This translates into CASSRGQRDNEQFF. V usage is TRBV5-1 and J usage is TRBJ2-1; 7 nucleotides line up with TRBD1. Trimming removed 4 bases from V and 5 bases from J; junction bases left unmatched: 6. The germline V gene has CDR1 SGHRS and CDR2 YFSETQ. The CDR3 extends over 14 amino acids.

The CDR3 spells CASSVIGTMTDTQYF. CDR3 coding DNA: TGTGCCAGCAGCGTAATTGGGACTATGACAGATACGCAGTATTTT. The chain links TRBV9 to TRBJ2-3, with 7 bases fitting TRBD2. V lost 1 base and J lost 3; bases outside the gene matches: 5. The CDR3 loop spans 15 amino acids. The germline CDR1 and CDR2 sequences are SGDLS and YYNGEE.

This chain joins TRBV10-3 and TRBJ1-2, with TRBD1 matching over 7 bases. Germline V gene sequence: CDR1 ENHRY, CDR2 SYGVKD. The CDR3 length is 17 residues. Losses at the gene ends were 6 bases for V and 4 bases for J; bases not matched to a gene: 17. The CDR3 reads CAIRPGQVLGIGYGYTF. The CDR3 DNA follows: TGTGCCATCAGACCCGGACAGGTTCTTGGTATTGGCTATGGCTACACCTTC.

V is TRBV27 and J is TRBJ2-1, with TRBD2 matching 13 bases. CDR1 and CDR2 (germline): MNHEY, SMNVEV (reference sequence). CDR3 length: 16 residues. Trimming removed 8 bases from V and 7 bases from J; junction bases left unmatched: 11. CDR3 nucleotide sequence: TGTGCCAGCCATTCCCTAACTAGCGGGAGGGTGAATGAGCAGTTCTTC. Residues: CASHSLTSGRVNEQFF.

This clone was seen a single time. V usage is TRBV6-6 and J usage is TRBJ2-1, with a possible D match to TRBD2 (5 bases). CDR3 length equals 13 residues. Trimming removed 7 bases at V and 13 bases at J, with 20 bases between. CDR1 is MNHNY, CDR2 SVGAGI, per germline (reference sequence). CDR3 region: CASTEGPPGSQFF. In DNA, the CDR3 is TGTGCCAGCACCGAAGGACCGCCGGGAAGTCAGTTCTTC.

This chain connects TRBV5-6 to TRBJ1-1; no firm D call. CDR1 and CDR2 from the germline V gene are SGHDT and YYEEEE. Trimming cost V 0 bases and J 3 bases, with 12 bases left between them. This CDR3 has 15 residues. CDR3 in amino acids: CASSLVQWWDTEAFF. Here the CDR3 DNA reads TGTGCCAGCAGCTTGGTACAGTGGTGGGACACTGAAGCTTTCTTT.

The chain employs TRBV19 and TRBJ1-5; D is unresolved. The V end was cut by 3 bases, the J end by 0 bases, with 6 bases between. This CDR3 contains 14 residues. CDR1 and CDR2 from the germline V gene are LNHDA and SQIVND (reference sequence). CDR3 region: CASSMTSSNQPQHF. The CDR3 DNA reads as TGTGCCAGTAGTATGACGAGTAGCAATCAGCCCCAGCATTTT.

This clone was observed a handful of times. CDR3 DNA sequence: TGTGCCAGCAGTTGGGGAGGGGACGGTTCACCCCTCCACTTT. Its translation is CASSWGGDGSPLHF. This sequence joins TRBV27 and TRBJ1-6, with a possible D match to TRBD1 (5 bases). V was shortened by 4 bases and J by 9 bases, with 13 bases between the two germline ends. Germline V CDR1 and CDR2: MNHEY, SMNVEV (reference sequence). The CDR3 extends over 14 amino acids.